This T cell receptor (beta chain) was profiled in a study of blood T cell repertoires in COVID-19. Study at large: Spain, Italy and the United States supplied samples that represented acute and convalescent COVID-19. Sample material is recorded as cDNA or gDNA derived from T cells, B-cell-depleted T cells, or PBMCs.

CDR1 is SGHDT and CDR2 is YYEEEE in the germline V gene. The CDR3 has 13 residues. Trimming left V 2 bases short and J 3 bases short, with 5 bases between. Original analysis: Nucleated cell number was recorded as an estimate derived from reference gene primer amplification. Assay: immunoSEQ multiplex PCR; the TCRdb copy retains only in-frame clones and omits some. From that table come the V and J calls and clone size; the DNA was used to work out D and trimming. There are roughly 570,000 clones in the sample; around nine tenths occur only once, and 7.5% to 9.5% lies in the top ten. The V call is TRBV5-6, the J call TRBJ2-2; D is ambiguous. The material sequenced was peripheral blood. The sequence came from a woman between 50 and 59 years old with COVID-19, enrolled during active disease. The CDR3 nucleotides read TGTGCCAGCAGCTTTCCTTACACCGGGGAGCTGTTTTTT. Residues: CASSFPYTGELFF.